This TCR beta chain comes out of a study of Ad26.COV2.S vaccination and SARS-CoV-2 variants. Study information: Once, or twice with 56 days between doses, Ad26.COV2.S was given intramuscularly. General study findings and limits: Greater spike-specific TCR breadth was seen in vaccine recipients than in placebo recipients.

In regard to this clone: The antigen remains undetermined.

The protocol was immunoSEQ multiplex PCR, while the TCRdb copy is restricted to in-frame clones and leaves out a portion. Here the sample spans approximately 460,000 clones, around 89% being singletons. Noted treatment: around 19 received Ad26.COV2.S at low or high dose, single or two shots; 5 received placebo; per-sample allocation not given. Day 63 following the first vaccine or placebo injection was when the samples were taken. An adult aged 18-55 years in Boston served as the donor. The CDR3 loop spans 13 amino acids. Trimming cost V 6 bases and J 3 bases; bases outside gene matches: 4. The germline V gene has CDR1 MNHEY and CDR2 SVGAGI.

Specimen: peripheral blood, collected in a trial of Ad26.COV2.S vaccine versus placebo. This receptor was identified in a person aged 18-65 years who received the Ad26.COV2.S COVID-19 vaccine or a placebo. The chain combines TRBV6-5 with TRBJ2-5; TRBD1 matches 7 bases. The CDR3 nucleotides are TGTGCCAGCAGCGCCGGGACAGAAGAGACCCAGTACTTC. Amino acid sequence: CASSAGTEETQYF.